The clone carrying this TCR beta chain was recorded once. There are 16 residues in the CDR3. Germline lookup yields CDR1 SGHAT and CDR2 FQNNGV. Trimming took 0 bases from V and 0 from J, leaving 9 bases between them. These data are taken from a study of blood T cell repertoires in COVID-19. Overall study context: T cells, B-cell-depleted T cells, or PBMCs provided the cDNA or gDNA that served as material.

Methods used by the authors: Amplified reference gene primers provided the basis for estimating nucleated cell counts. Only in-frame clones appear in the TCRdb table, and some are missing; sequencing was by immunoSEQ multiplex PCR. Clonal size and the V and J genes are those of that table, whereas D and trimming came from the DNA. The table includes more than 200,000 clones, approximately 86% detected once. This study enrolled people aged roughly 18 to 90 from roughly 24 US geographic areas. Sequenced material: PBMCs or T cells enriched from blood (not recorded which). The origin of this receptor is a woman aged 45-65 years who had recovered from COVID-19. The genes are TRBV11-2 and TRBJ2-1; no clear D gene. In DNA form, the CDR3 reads TGTGCCAGCAGCTTAGATCTCGCAGGCTCCTACAATGAGCAGTTCTTC. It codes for CASSLDLAGSYNEQFF.